The rows below give T cell receptor beta chains drawn from one sample of a study of metastatic and nonmetastatic thyroid tumors. Using MiXCR, TCRdb re-called clones from the PCR reads. The sample shows tens of thousands of clones, about 14% of them seen only once. The sequenced sample consisted of blood. The source of these receptors is a male donor with papillary thyroid cancer or a benign thyroid nodule (not recorded which). Some clones in this sample may be carry-over from other donors' samples. The CDR3 runs from the conserved cysteine through the conserved F or W. Fields, in order: D gene, clone size, J gene, V gene, CDR3 protein, CDR3 DNA. The D gene is left open where the match is weak. Size values are once, few and many counts, or a class for expanded clones, and some rows have none.

D gene: -
clone size: -
J gene: TRBJ2-7
V gene: TRBV9
CDR3 protein: CASSDWNHEQYF
CDR3 DNA: TGTGCCAGCTCTGACTGGAACCACGAGCAGTACTTC

D gene: -
clone size: once
J gene: TRBJ1-4
V gene: TRBV30
CDR3 protein: CAVTGGTRSGEKLFF
CDR3 DNA: TGTGCCGTGACAGGAGGTACTAGGTCTGGTGAAAAACTGTTTTTT

D gene: -
clone size: many
J gene: TRBJ2-1
V gene: TRBV19
CDR3 protein: CASSIVGWDEQFF
CDR3 DNA: TGTGCCAGTAGTATAGTGGGGTGGGATGAGCAGTTCTTC

D gene: -
clone size: many
J gene: TRBJ2-1
V gene: TRBV5-6
CDR3 protein: CASRGGRGTYNEQFF
CDR3 DNA: TGTGCCAGCAGAGGAGGGAGAGGAACCTACAATGAGCAGTTCTTC

D gene: -
clone size: -
J gene: TRBJ2-2
V gene: TRBV12-5
CDR3 protein: CASGWGGAPFTGELFF
CDR3 DNA: TGTGCTAGTGGTTGGGGGGGGGCGCCCTTCACCGGGGAGCTGTTTTTT

D gene: -
clone size: many
J gene: TRBJ1-2
V gene: TRBV11-2
CDR3 protein: CASSLEGRGANYGYTF
CDR3 DNA: TGTGCCAGCAGCTTAGAGGGGAGGGGAGCTAACTATGGCTACACCTTC

D gene: -
clone size: many
J gene: TRBJ1-5
V gene: TRBV19
CDR3 protein: CASTGSNQPQHF
CDR3 DNA: TGTGCCAGTACCGGTAGCAATCAGCCCCAGCATTTT

D gene: -
clone size: many
J gene: TRBJ1-2
V gene: TRBV12-3/TRBV12-4
CDR3 protein: CASSLGNGYTF
CDR3 DNA: TGTGCCAGCAGTTTGGGGAATGGCTACACCTTC

D gene: -
clone size: many
J gene: TRBJ2-7
V gene: TRBV3-1
CDR3 protein: CASSQEEGAEQYF
CDR3 DNA: TGTGCCAGCAGCCAAGAAGAGGGAGCTGAGCAGTACTTC

D gene: -
clone size: many
J gene: TRBJ2-5
V gene: TRBV6-1
CDR3 protein: CASSIAGISAETQYF
CDR3 DNA: TGTGCCAGCAGCATAGCCGGGATTTCTGCGGAGACCCAGTACTTC

D gene: -
clone size: many
J gene: TRBJ2-3
V gene: TRBV5-5
CDR3 protein: CASSLLAGDTDTQYF
CDR3 DNA: TGTGCCAGCAGCTTGTTGGCAGGGGATACAGATACGCAGTATTTT

D gene: TRBD1
clone size: few
J gene: TRBJ2-1
V gene: TRBV27
CDR3 protein: CASSFRDRWLGDQFF
CDR3 DNA: TGTGCCAGCAGTTTCCGGGACAGGTGGCTTGGAGATCAGTTCTTC

D gene: -
clone size: many
J gene: TRBJ1-4
V gene: TRBV20-1
CDR3 protein: CSARGSQRNEKLFF
CDR3 DNA: TGCAGTGCTAGAGGGTCTCAGCGTAATGAAAAACTGTTTTTT

D gene: -
clone size: -
J gene: TRBJ2-1
V gene: TRBV11-2
CDR3 protein: CASRQGGGNEQFF
CDR3 DNA: TGTGCCAGCAGGCAGGGAGGGGGCAATGAGCAGTTCTTC

D gene: TRBD1
clone size: many
J gene: TRBJ2-7
V gene: TRBV10-3
CDR3 protein: CAISDPDRGPGEQYF
CDR3 DNA: TGTGCCATCAGTGACCCGGACAGGGGGCCGGGCGAGCAGTACTTC

D gene: TRBD2
clone size: many
J gene: TRBJ2-5
V gene: TRBV9
CDR3 protein: CASSLSPSSGQETQYF
CDR3 DNA: TGTGCCAGCAGCCTCTCACCTTCTAGCGGCCAAGAGACCCAGTACTTC

D gene: TRBD1
clone size: many
J gene: TRBJ1-1
V gene: TRBV28
CDR3 protein: CAGRDRGARTEAFF
CDR3 DNA: TGTGCCGGCCGGGACAGGGGCGCGAGAACTGAAGCTTTCTTT

D gene: TRBD2
clone size: -
J gene: TRBJ2-3
V gene: TRBV5-4
CDR3 protein: CASSLGLAGGSDTQYF
CDR3 DNA: TGTGCCAGCAGCTTGGGTCTAGCGGGTGGCTCGGATACGCAGTATTTT

D gene: TRBD1
clone size: -
J gene: TRBJ1-2
V gene: TRBV20-1
CDR3 protein: CSARKGDRGGYVYTF
CDR3 DNA: TGCAGTGCTAGAAAAGGCGACAGGGGTGGGTATGTCTACACCTTC

D gene: -
clone size: -
J gene: TRBJ2-2
V gene: TRBV27
CDR3 protein: CASSSDGGIAKIENTGELFF
CDR3 DNA: TGTGCCAGCAGTTCCGATGGGGGAATAGCTAAAATAGAGAACACCGGGGAGCTGTTTTTT

D gene: -
clone size: many
J gene: TRBJ1-4
V gene: TRBV10-1
CDR3 protein: CASSRGGEKLFF
CDR3 DNA: TGCGCCAGCAGTCGGGGCGGTGAAAAACTGTTTTTT

D gene: -
clone size: many
J gene: TRBJ2-3
V gene: TRBV6-2/TRBV6-3
CDR3 protein: CASSYSTWAALGTDTQYF
CDR3 DNA: TGTGCCAGCAGTTACTCGACTTGGGCAGCCCTCGGCACAGATACGCAGTATTTT

D gene: TRBD1
clone size: many
J gene: TRBJ2-5
V gene: TRBV24-1
CDR3 protein: CATSDSGTGQETQYF
CDR3 DNA: TGTGCCACCAGTGATTCAGGGACAGGTCAAGAGACCCAGTACTTC

D gene: -
clone size: many
J gene: TRBJ1-4
V gene: TRBV7-8
CDR3 protein: CASSHRAEKLFF
CDR3 DNA: TGTGCCAGCAGCCACAGGGCTGAAAAACTGTTTTTT

D gene: TRBD1
clone size: medium-sized
J gene: TRBJ1-1
V gene: TRBV12-3/TRBV12-4
CDR3 protein: CASRPGAGGTEAFF
CDR3 DNA: TGTGCCAGCAGACCCGGGGCAGGGGGCACTGAAGCTTTCTTT

D gene: -
clone size: -
J gene: TRBJ2-7
V gene: TRBV11-1
CDR3 protein: CASSLMGTDPLGEQYF
CDR3 DNA: TGTGCCAGCAGCTTAATGGGGACCGACCCTCTGGGTGAGCAGTACTTC

D gene: TRBD2
clone size: -
J gene: TRBJ2-2
V gene: TRBV10-3
CDR3 protein: CAISESPGLAANTGELFF
CDR3 DNA: TGTGCCATCAGTGAAAGTCCGGGACTAGCAGCGAACACCGGGGAGCTGTTTTTT

D gene: TRBD1
clone size: many
J gene: TRBJ1-2
V gene: TRBV7-8
CDR3 protein: CASSPSSRTGYGYTF
CDR3 DNA: TGTGCCAGCAGCCCATCAAGCCGGACAGGGTATGGCTACACCTTC

D gene: TRBD1
clone size: many
J gene: TRBJ1-2
V gene: TRBV5-1
CDR3 protein: CASSPGTGDGYTF
CDR3 DNA: TGCGCCAGCAGCCCGGGGACAGGGGACGGCTACACCTTC

D gene: -
clone size: -
J gene: TRBJ2-3
V gene: TRBV15
CDR3 protein: CATTSGRDADTQYF
CDR3 DNA: TGTGCCACCACCAGTGGTCGGGACGCAGATACGCAGTATTTT

D gene: TRBD2
clone size: many
J gene: TRBJ2-1
V gene: TRBV7-2
CDR3 protein: CASRPGLAGSNEQFF
CDR3 DNA: TGTGCCAGCAGACCGGGACTAGCGGGATCCAATGAGCAGTTCTTC

D gene: TRBD2
clone size: many
J gene: TRBJ2-1
V gene: TRBV6-4
CDR3 protein: CASFLLAVSYNEQFF
CDR3 DNA: TGTGCCAGTTTTTTACTAGCGGTCTCCTACAATGAGCAGTTCTTC

D gene: -
clone size: many
J gene: TRBJ2-7
V gene: TRBV2
CDR3 protein: CASSEVEGSREQYF
CDR3 DNA: TGTGCCAGCAGTGAAGTGGAGGGTAGCCGCGAGCAGTACTTC

D gene: TRBD2
clone size: many
J gene: TRBJ2-3
V gene: TRBV12-3/TRBV12-4
CDR3 protein: CASSLVSGRGDTQYF
CDR3 DNA: TGTGCCAGCAGTCTTGTTAGCGGGAGAGGAGATACGCAGTATTTT

D gene: TRBD1
clone size: many
J gene: TRBJ1-1
V gene: TRBV5-1
CDR3 protein: CASSIDRVFEAFF
CDR3 DNA: TGCGCCAGCAGCATCGACAGGGTATTTGAAGCTTTCTTT

D gene: -
clone size: -
J gene: TRBJ2-1
V gene: TRBV5-1
CDR3 protein: CASSLTNRLVNEQFF
CDR3 DNA: TGCGCCAGCAGTCTGACCAACAGATTGGTTAATGAGCAGTTCTTC

D gene: -
clone size: many
J gene: TRBJ2-2
V gene: TRBV2
CDR3 protein: CASSLGGGARELFF
CDR3 DNA: TGTGCCAGCAGCCTTGGTGGGGGGGCCAGGGAGCTGTTTTTT

D gene: -
clone size: -
J gene: TRBJ1-5
V gene: TRBV27
CDR3 protein: CASSWAGRGNQPQHF
CDR3 DNA: TGTGCCAGCAGTTGGGCAGGAAGGGGTAATCAGCCCCAGCATTTT

D gene: -
clone size: -
J gene: TRBJ2-7
V gene: TRBV6-2/TRBV6-3
CDR3 protein: CANSYEDSSYEQYF
CDR3 DNA: TGTGCCAACAGTTACGAGGATTCCTCCTACGAGCAGTACTTC

D gene: TRBD1
clone size: many
J gene: TRBJ2-7
V gene: TRBV12-3/TRBV12-4
CDR3 protein: CASSWTGGFYEQYF
CDR3 DNA: TGTGCCAGCAGCTGGACAGGGGGGTTCTACGAGCAGTACTTC

D gene: -
clone size: many
J gene: TRBJ1-5
V gene: TRBV2
CDR3 protein: CASLGDHNQPQHF
CDR3 DNA: TGTGCCAGTCTTGGGGACCACAATCAGCCCCAGCATTTT

D gene: -
clone size: few
J gene: TRBJ1-3
V gene: TRBV11-2
CDR3 protein: CASSLEYTAFETGNTIYF
CDR3 DNA: TGTGCCAGCAGCTTAGAATACACAGCTTTTGAGACTGGAAACACCATATATTTT

D gene: -
clone size: many
J gene: TRBJ2-5
V gene: TRBV19
CDR3 protein: CATRGGQQETQYF
CDR3 DNA: TGTGCCACACGGGGGGGACAGCAAGAGACCCAGTACTTC

D gene: -
clone size: -
J gene: TRBJ1-2
V gene: TRBV27
CDR3 protein: CASSLRAGYGYTF
CDR3 DNA: TGTGCCAGCAGCCTCCGCGCAGGGTATGGCTACACCTTC

D gene: TRBD1
clone size: many
J gene: TRBJ1-2
V gene: TRBV19
CDR3 protein: CASTRTGAYGYTF
CDR3 DNA: TGTGCCAGTACCAGGACAGGGGCCTATGGCTACACCTTC

D gene: -
clone size: many
J gene: TRBJ2-2
V gene: TRBV20-1
CDR3 protein: CSASPGANTGELFF
CDR3 DNA: TGCAGTGCTAGTCCGGGGGCGAACACCGGGGAGCTGTTTTTT

D gene: TRBD2
clone size: many
J gene: TRBJ2-7
V gene: TRBV5-6
CDR3 protein: CASRQVAGEQYF
CDR3 DNA: TGTGCCAGCAGACAAGTAGCGGGCGAGCAGTACTTC

D gene: -
clone size: -
J gene: TRBJ2-5
V gene: TRBV5-1
CDR3 protein: CASSSEQETQYF
CDR3 DNA: TGCGCCAGCAGCTCCGAGCAAGAGACCCAGTACTTC

D gene: -
clone size: -
J gene: TRBJ2-2
V gene: TRBV19
CDR3 protein: CASRLAAGTNTRELFF
CDR3 DNA: TGTGCCAGTCGCTTAGCGGCGGGGACGAACACCCGGGAGCTGTTTTTT

D gene: TRBD1
clone size: -
J gene: TRBJ2-5
V gene: TRBV14
CDR3 protein: CASSPGTGKGETHYF
CDR3 DNA: TGTGCCAGCAGCCCCGGGACAGGAAAGGGGGAGACCCATTACTTC

D gene: TRBD2
clone size: few
J gene: TRBJ2-1
V gene: TRBV2
CDR3 protein: CASWRLADFNEQFF
CDR3 DNA: TGTGCCAGTTGGCGGCTAGCGGACTTCAATGAGCAGTTCTTC

D gene: TRBD2
clone size: many
J gene: TRBJ2-2
V gene: TRBV11-2
CDR3 protein: CASSPSGRAGTGELFF
CDR3 DNA: TGTGCCAGCAGCCCAAGCGGGAGGGCCGGGACCGGGGAGCTGTTTTTT

D gene: TRBD2
clone size: many
J gene: TRBJ2-3
V gene: TRBV18
CDR3 protein: CASSPWTSGISTDTQYF
CDR3 DNA: TGTGCCAGCTCACCATGGACTAGCGGCATTAGCACAGATACGCAGTATTTT

D gene: -
clone size: -
J gene: TRBJ2-3
V gene: TRBV10-3
CDR3 protein: CAINPTRGTSTDTQYF
CDR3 DNA: TGTGCCATCAATCCGACTAGAGGGACTAGCACAGATACGCAGTATTTT

D gene: -
clone size: many
J gene: TRBJ1-1
V gene: TRBV7-9
CDR3 protein: CASSATGNGNTEAFF
CDR3 DNA: TGTGCCAGCAGCGCAACAGGGAACGGAAACACTGAAGCTTTCTTT

D gene: TRBD2
clone size: many
J gene: TRBJ2-1
V gene: TRBV5-6
CDR3 protein: CASSQPGLFREQFF
CDR3 DNA: TGTGCCAGCAGCCAGCCGGGACTATTCCGTGAGCAGTTCTTC

D gene: TRBD2
clone size: -
J gene: TRBJ2-5
V gene: TRBV20-1
CDR3 protein: CSARGTSGRSETQYF
CDR3 DNA: TGCAGTGCTAGAGGGACTAGTGGGAGAAGTGAGACCCAGTACTTC

D gene: TRBD2
clone size: many
J gene: TRBJ2-7
V gene: TRBV6-4
CDR3 protein: CASSDKGLVFYEQYF
CDR3 DNA: TGTGCCAGCAGTGACAAGGGACTAGTGTTCTACGAGCAGTACTTC

D gene: TRBD2
clone size: many
J gene: TRBJ2-1
V gene: TRBV7-9
CDR3 protein: CASSLRLADYNEQFF
CDR3 DNA: TGTGCCAGCAGCCTGAGACTAGCGGACTACAATGAGCAGTTCTTC